These T cell receptor beta chains were read from a single sample in a study of ipilimumab plus nivolumab after autologous stem cell transplantation. Profiling relied on immunoSEQ multiplex PCR, and the TCRdb table lists in-frame clones only, not all of them. This table holds 9,500 to 15,000 clones, 69% found once. This material consisted of PBMCs, taken in a trial of ipilimumab plus nivolumab as post-transplant consolidation. These receptors were obtained from a male donor with diffuse large B-cell lymphoma. CDR3s include the opening cysteine and the closing phenylalanine or tryptophan. D genes are given only for firm matches. The size entry is marked missing in some rows and otherwise reads once, few, many or a size class.

v_gene: TRBV19; abundance: NA; d_gene: NA; j_gene: TRBJ2-1; CDR3nt: TGTGCCAGTAGCATGGGGGGGCTCTCCTACAATGAGCAGTTCTTC; CDR3aa: CASSMGGLSYNEQFF
v_gene: TRBV6-5; abundance: NA; d_gene: TRBD2; j_gene: TRBJ2-7; CDR3nt: TGTGCCAGCATTGAGACTAGCGGGAATTACGAGCAGTACTTC; CDR3aa: CASIETSGNYEQYF
v_gene: TRBV7-9; abundance: NA; d_gene: NA; j_gene: TRBJ1-3; CDR3nt: TGTGCCAGCAGCCCACCCTTCCGGATCGGAAACACCATATATTTT; CDR3aa: CASSPPFRIGNTIYF
v_gene: TRBV18; abundance: NA; d_gene: NA; j_gene: TRBJ1-5; CDR3nt: TGTGCCAGCTCACCTGACAGCGCCCAGCCCCAGCATTTT; CDR3aa: CASSPDSAQPQHF
v_gene: TRBV7-6; abundance: NA; d_gene: TRBD1; j_gene: TRBJ2-6; CDR3nt: TGTGCCAGCAGACCAATGCCGGGACAGGGAAGCTCTGGGGCCAACGTCCTGACTTTC; CDR3aa: CASRPMPGQGSSGANVLTF
v_gene: TRBV5-1; abundance: NA; d_gene: TRBD2; j_gene: TRBJ2-2; CDR3nt: TGCGCCAGCAGCTGGGGACTAGCGGGAGGCGCCGGGGAGCTGTTTTTT; CDR3aa: CASSWGLAGGAGELFF
v_gene: TRBV5-1; abundance: NA; d_gene: NA; j_gene: TRBJ2-2; CDR3nt: TGCGCCAGCAGCTTGGCGGGGAACACCGGGGAGCTGTTTTTT; CDR3aa: CASSLAGNTGELFF
v_gene: TRBV4-3; abundance: NA; d_gene: TRBD2; j_gene: TRBJ2-5; CDR3nt: TGCGCCAGCAGCCAAGGACTAGCGGGGGGAGAGACCCAGTACTTC; CDR3aa: CASSQGLAGGETQYF
v_gene: TRBV19; abundance: NA; d_gene: TRBD2; j_gene: TRBJ2-3; CDR3nt: TGTGCCAGCAAAGCCGGCCCCGGGGGGGACACAGATACGCAGTATTTT; CDR3aa: CASKAGPGGDTDTQYF
v_gene: TRBV27; abundance: NA; d_gene: TRBD2; j_gene: TRBJ2-7; CDR3nt: TGTGCCAGCAGTTTTAGTAGCGGGGGGGCCTCCGTGCAGTACTTC; CDR3aa: CASSFSSGGASVQYF
v_gene: TRBV5-1; abundance: NA; d_gene: TRBD2; j_gene: TRBJ2-2; CDR3nt: TGCGCCAGCCAAAGACTAGCGGGAGGCCGGAACACCGGGGAGCTGTTTTTT; CDR3aa: CASQRLAGGRNTGELFF
v_gene: TRBV19; abundance: NA; d_gene: NA; j_gene: TRBJ2-2; CDR3nt: TGTGCCAGTAGTATAGGGGAATGGGTCTCCGGGGAGCTGTTTTTT; CDR3aa: CASSIGEWVSGELFF
v_gene: TRBV5-4; abundance: NA; d_gene: NA; j_gene: TRBJ2-7; CDR3nt: TGTGCCAGCAGCTTGGAGGGGGGGCGCCGAACCTACGAGCAGTACTTC; CDR3aa: CASSLEGGRRTYEQYF
v_gene: TRBV7-3; abundance: NA; d_gene: NA; j_gene: TRBJ2-2; CDR3nt: TGTGCCAGCAGCAAGGCTTCGAACACCGGGGAGCTGTTTTTT; CDR3aa: CASSKASNTGELFF
v_gene: TRBV11-3; abundance: NA; d_gene: NA; j_gene: TRBJ1-6; CDR3nt: TGTGCCAGCAGCTCCAGTAAAGGTGTGGGAAAAGATTATAATTCACCCCTCCACTTT; CDR3aa: CASSSSKGVGKDYNSPLHF
v_gene: TRBV19; abundance: NA; d_gene: NA; j_gene: TRBJ2-5; CDR3nt: TGTGCCAGTAGTATCGGGCAGAGGGGAGAGACCCAGTACTTC; CDR3aa: CASSIGQRGETQYF
v_gene: TRBV5-1; abundance: NA; d_gene: NA; j_gene: TRBJ2-5; CDR3nt: TGCGCCAGCAGCCTGAACCAAGAGACCCAGTACTTC; CDR3aa: CASSLNQETQYF
v_gene: TRBV27; abundance: NA; d_gene: TRBD2; j_gene: TRBJ2-7; CDR3nt: TGTGCCAGCAGTTTATACCCCGGGACTAGATCCAGCTCCTACGAGCAGTACTTC; CDR3aa: CASSLYPGTRSSSYEQYF
v_gene: TRBV5-6; abundance: NA; d_gene: NA; j_gene: TRBJ2-5; CDR3nt: TGTGCCAGCAGCTTGATCTGGGAAGAAGAGACCCAGTACTTC; CDR3aa: CASSLIWEEETQYF
v_gene: TRBV7-2; abundance: few; d_gene: TRBD2; j_gene: TRBJ2-7; CDR3nt: TGTGCCAGCAGCTTACTACTAGCGGGGGGCTACGAGCAGTACTTC; CDR3aa: CASSLLLAGGYEQYF
v_gene: TRBV7-9; abundance: NA; d_gene: NA; j_gene: TRBJ1-3; CDR3nt: TGTGCCAGCAACCTGGCAGGGACTGGAAACACCATATATTTT; CDR3aa: CASNLAGTGNTIYF
v_gene: TRBV10-3; abundance: few; d_gene: TRBD1; j_gene: TRBJ1-1; CDR3nt: TGTGCCACCACACGAGGGGACAGGGGCCTAGAGACTTTCTTT; CDR3aa: CATTRGDRGLETFF
v_gene: TRBV4-1; abundance: few; d_gene: NA; j_gene: TRBJ2-1; CDR3nt: TGCGCCAGCAGCCCCCCGACTAGATGGGATGAGCAGTTCTTC; CDR3aa: CASSPPTRWDEQFF
v_gene: TRBV5-1; abundance: NA; d_gene: NA; j_gene: TRBJ2-1; CDR3nt: TGCGCCAGCAGTTACACACTCAGTAGGGGCTTGGATGAGCAGTTCTTC; CDR3aa: CASSYTLSRGLDEQFF
v_gene: TRBV11-2; abundance: NA; d_gene: NA; j_gene: TRBJ2-3; CDR3nt: TGTGCCAGCAGCTTTGGGTGGACTATGCGCACAGATACGCAGTATTTT; CDR3aa: CASSFGWTMRTDTQYF
v_gene: TRBV27; abundance: NA; d_gene: NA; j_gene: TRBJ1-1; CDR3nt: TGTGCCAGCAGTACCGGCCCCCTGAGCACTGAAGCTTTCTTT; CDR3aa: CASSTGPLSTEAFF
v_gene: TRBV9; abundance: few; d_gene: NA; j_gene: TRBJ2-7; CDR3nt: TGTGCCAGCAGCGCCGGAGGTCAAGGCGAGCAGTACTTC; CDR3aa: CASSAGGQGEQYF
v_gene: TRBV18; abundance: NA; d_gene: NA; j_gene: TRBJ2-5; CDR3nt: TGTGCCAGCTCACCAGAGGGGCTCCAAGAGACCCAGTACTTC; CDR3aa: CASSPEGLQETQYF
v_gene: TRBV10-3; abundance: few; d_gene: TRBD1; j_gene: TRBJ2-7; CDR3nt: TGTGCCATCAGTGAGCCGGGACAGACCCCCGGCTTC; CDR3aa: CAISEPGQTPGF
v_gene: TRBV7-9; abundance: NA; d_gene: NA; j_gene: TRBJ2-2; CDR3nt: TGTGCCAAAGCAGCTTATCTGGGGGATATCACCGGGGAGCTGTTTTTT; CDR3aa: CAKAAYLGDITGELFF
v_gene: TRBV28; abundance: NA; d_gene: TRBD1; j_gene: TRBJ1-5; CDR3nt: TGTGCCAGCAGTCTCTTCGGACAGGAATTGCCCCAGCATTTT; CDR3aa: CASSLFGQELPQHF
v_gene: TRBV7-9; abundance: once; d_gene: NA; j_gene: TRBJ2-7; CDR3nt: TGTGCCAGCAGCTTACCCGGGGGCCGCTACGAGCAGTACTTC; CDR3aa: CASSLPGGRYEQYF